The 8 T cell receptor beta chains below were found in one sample sequenced in a study of T cell responses to AZD1222 COVID-19 vaccine. TCRdb keeps only in-frame clones here, not all; method: immunoSEQ multiplex PCR. The sample includes about 190,000 clones, 85% to 95% seen only once; the top ten take about 1.2%. The sample was peripheral blood, taken on day 0 of AZD1222 vaccination. The origin of the receptors is an adult in good health.

The chain uses TRBV11-2 and TRBJ2-1; TRBD1 aligns across 12 bases. This CDR3 region has 17 residues. Germline loops: CDR1 SGHAT, CDR2 FQNNGV. The ends lost 1 base at V and 4 bases at J; junction bases unmatched: 5. CDR3 sequence: CASSLAGQGAGYNEQFF. The CDR3 DNA reads TGTGCCAGCAGCTTAGCGGGACAGGGGGCGGGATACAATGAGCAGTTCTTC.

In regard to this clone: Additional DNA sequences in this sample encode the identical CDR3. The J gene is TRBJ2-1, the V gene TRBV20-1; weak D call: TRBD1 (5 bases). V was clipped by 6 bases and J by 4 bases, with 7 bases between them. The CDR3 extends over 11 amino acids. Germline V gene sequence: CDR1 DFQATT, CDR2 SNEGSKA (reference sequence). The CDR3 DNA sequence: TGCAGTGCCCGACAGTACAATGAGCAGTTCTTC. Translating it yields CSARQYNEQFF.

The chain couples TRBV5-1 to TRBJ2-5; perhaps D is TRBD1 or TRBD2 (5 bases each). Germline CDR1 and CDR2: SGHRS and YFSETQ. Trimming removed 4 bases from V and 1 base from J, with 11 bases in between. The CDR3 totals 14 residues. The CDR3 spells CASSHGTTQETQYF. The CDR3 nucleotides read TGCGCCAGCAGCCACGGGACCACCCAAGAGACCCAGTACTTC.

This sequence joins TRBV9 and TRBJ1-5, with D possibly TRBD1 on 6 matching bases. Germline CDR1 reads SGDLS; CDR2 reads YYNGEE. There are 13 residues in the CDR3. Trimming took 5 bases from V and 6 from J, leaving 12 bases between them. The CDR3 nucleotides are TGTGCCAGCAGTGCAGGGGCGCTTCAGCCCCAGCATTTT. It encodes CASSAGALQPQHF.

This clone was picked up a small number of times. The V gene is TRBV4-1, the J gene TRBJ1-1, with D uncertain. The CDR3 totals 14 residues. Trimming cost V 2 bases and J 1 base, with 8 bases left between them. Germline loops: CDR1 MGHRA, CDR2 YSYEKL. The CDR3 nucleotides are TGCGCCAGCAGCCAACGGAGATCGAACACTGAAGCTTTCTTT. It specifies CASSQRRSNTEAFF.

The chain joins TRBV5-3 to TRBJ2-5; D unclear. TRBV5-3 is classed as an ORF, of uncertain function. V was shortened by 4 bases and J by 3 bases, with 13 bases between the two germline ends. CDR3 length: 14 amino acids. The CDR3 spells CARSPWTGEETQYF. CDR3 DNA: TGTGCCAGAAGCCCTTGGACGGGTGAAGAGACCCAGTACTTC.

V gene TRBV29-1 combines with J gene TRBJ2-1; TRBD2 is a possible D gene (6 bases). This CDR3 has 14 residues. Germline V gives CDR1 SQVTM, CDR2 ANQGSEA. Trimming pared 3 bases from V and 4 bases from J, leaving 13 bases between. The DNA for the CDR3 is TGCAGCGTTGACATAGGGAGGATATACAATGAGCAGTTCTTC. It encodes CSVDIGRIYNEQFF.

J is TRBJ1-1 and V is TRBV7-2; D uncertain. CDR1 is SGHTA, CDR2 FQGNSA, per germline. This CDR3 has 14 residues. The V end lost 2 bases, the J end lost 0 bases, and 7 bases lay between the germline ends. Here the CDR3 reads CASSLSLLNTEAFF. The CDR3, as DNA: TGTGCCAGCAGCTTAAGTCTGCTGAACACTGAAGCTTTCTTT.